This T cell receptor (beta chain) appears in the sequencing data of a study of blood T cell repertoires in COVID-19. Germline V CDR1 and CDR2: SGHRS, YFSETQ. The length of the CDR3 is 16 residues. V lost 3 bases, J lost 3 bases, and 18 bases lay in between. The method was immunoSEQ multiplex PCR; TCRdb's version includes in-frame clones alone and lacks a portion of them. The table records more than 200,000 clones, around four fifths of them present only once. The receptor was isolated from a woman in her forties with active or convalescent COVID-19. The V gene is TRBV5-1, the J gene TRBJ1-1; D remains unclear. Sequences were obtained from peripheral blood. The DNA of the CDR3 is TGCGCCAGCAGCTGGAGGACTGGGAGGGTGGACACTGAAGCTTTCTTT. It encodes CASSWRTGRVDTEAFF.